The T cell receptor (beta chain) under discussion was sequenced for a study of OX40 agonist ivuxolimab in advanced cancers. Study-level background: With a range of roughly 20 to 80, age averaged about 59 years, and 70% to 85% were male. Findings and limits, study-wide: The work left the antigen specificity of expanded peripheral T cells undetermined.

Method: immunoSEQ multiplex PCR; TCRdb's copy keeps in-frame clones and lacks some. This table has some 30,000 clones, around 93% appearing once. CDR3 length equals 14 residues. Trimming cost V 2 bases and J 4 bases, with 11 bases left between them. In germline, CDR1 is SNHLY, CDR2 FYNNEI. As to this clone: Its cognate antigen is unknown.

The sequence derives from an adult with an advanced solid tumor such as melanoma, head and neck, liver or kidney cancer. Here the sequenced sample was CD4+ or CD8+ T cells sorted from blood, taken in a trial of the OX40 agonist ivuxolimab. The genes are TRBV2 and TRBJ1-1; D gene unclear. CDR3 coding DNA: TGTGCCAGCAGTGAAACCGCATGGGGCACTGAAGCTTTCTTT. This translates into CASSETAWGTEAFF. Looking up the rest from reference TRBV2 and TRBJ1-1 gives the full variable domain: EPEVTQTPSHQVTQMGQEVILRCVPISNHLYFYWYRQILGQKVEFLVSFYNNEISEKSEIFDDQFSVERPDGSNFTLKIRSTKLEDSAMYFCASSETAWGTEAFFGQGTRLTVV.